The text below deals with one T cell receptor (beta chain). The antigen remains undetermined. TCR sequencing covered a few patients who responded to pembrolizumab. This specimen belongs to a study of PD-1 blockade in mismatch repair-deficient tumors. Study-wide background: Enrolled about 2013-2016, patients had progressing, pretreated mismatch repair-deficient cancers of approximately 13 types.

Sequencing used immunoSEQ multiplex PCR; TCRdb keeps in-frame clones, though not all of them. The sample contains roughly 130,000 clones, 88% of which appear only once. Study-level points and caveats: Rapid post-treatment expansion, then contraction, generally preceding radiologic response, marked tumor-resident clones.

This material consisted of peripheral blood, taken 72 weeks after starting pembrolizumab. The TCR originated in an adult with mismatch repair-deficient cancer.

The CDR3 sequence: CASSYQAGGDFADTQYF. For the CDR3, the DNA is TGCGCCAGCAGCTACCAGGCGGGAGGGGATTTTGCAGATACGCAGTATTTT. V usage is TRBV4-1 and J usage is TRBJ2-3; 9 bases match TRBD2. This CDR3 spans 17 amino acids. V was pared by 5 bases and J by 4 bases, with 13 bases of the junction left unmatched. CDR1 is MGHRA and CDR2 is YSYEKL in the germline V gene.